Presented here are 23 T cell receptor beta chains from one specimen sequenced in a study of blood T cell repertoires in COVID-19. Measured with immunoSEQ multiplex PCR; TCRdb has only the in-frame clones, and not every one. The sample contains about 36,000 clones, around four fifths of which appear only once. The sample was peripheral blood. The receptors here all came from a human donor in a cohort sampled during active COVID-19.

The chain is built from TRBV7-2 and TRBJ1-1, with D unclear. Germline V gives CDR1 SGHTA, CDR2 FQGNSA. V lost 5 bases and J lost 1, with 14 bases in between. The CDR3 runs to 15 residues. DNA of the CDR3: TGTGCCAGCAGCCCCGAGGGAACAACGAACACTGAAGCTTTCTTT. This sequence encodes CASSPEGTTNTEAFF.

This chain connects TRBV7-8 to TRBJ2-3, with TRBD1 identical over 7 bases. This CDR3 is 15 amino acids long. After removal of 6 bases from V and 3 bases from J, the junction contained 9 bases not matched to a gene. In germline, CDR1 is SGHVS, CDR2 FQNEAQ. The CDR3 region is CASSSGTDSTDTQYF. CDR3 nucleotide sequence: TGTGCCAGCAGTTCCGGGACAGACAGTACAGATACGCAGTATTTT.

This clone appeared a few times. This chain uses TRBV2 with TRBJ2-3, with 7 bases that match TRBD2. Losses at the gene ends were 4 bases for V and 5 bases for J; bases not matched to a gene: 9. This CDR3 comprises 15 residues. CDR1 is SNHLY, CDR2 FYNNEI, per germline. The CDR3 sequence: CASSVLGGSVDTQYF. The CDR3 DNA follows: TGTGCCAGCAGTGTTCTCGGGGGGTCGGTAGATACGCAGTATTTT.

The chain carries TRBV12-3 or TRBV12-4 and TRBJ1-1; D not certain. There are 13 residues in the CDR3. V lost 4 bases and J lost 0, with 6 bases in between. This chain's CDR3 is CASSSVMNTEAFF. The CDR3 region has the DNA TGTGCCAGCAGTTCAGTAATGAACACTGAAGCTTTCTTT.

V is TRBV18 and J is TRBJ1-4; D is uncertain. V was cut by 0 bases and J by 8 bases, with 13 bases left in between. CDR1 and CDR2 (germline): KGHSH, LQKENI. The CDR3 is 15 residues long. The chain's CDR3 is CASSPPGGRREKLFF. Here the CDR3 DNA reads TGTGCCAGCTCACCACCGGGCGGGCGCAGGGAAAAACTGTTTTTT.

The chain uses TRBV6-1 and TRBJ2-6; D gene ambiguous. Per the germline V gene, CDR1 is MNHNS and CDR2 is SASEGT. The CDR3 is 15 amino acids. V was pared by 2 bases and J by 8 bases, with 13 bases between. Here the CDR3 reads CASSERRQASNVLTF. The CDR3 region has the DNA TGTGCCAGCAGTGAACGGCGCCAGGCATCCAACGTCCTGACTTTC.

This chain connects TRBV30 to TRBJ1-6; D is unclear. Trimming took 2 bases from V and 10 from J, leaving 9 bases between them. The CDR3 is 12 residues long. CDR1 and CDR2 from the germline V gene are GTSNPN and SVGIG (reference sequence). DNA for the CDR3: TGTGCCTGGAGTCGAGAGGAATCACCCCTCCACTTT. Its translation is CAWSREESPLHF.

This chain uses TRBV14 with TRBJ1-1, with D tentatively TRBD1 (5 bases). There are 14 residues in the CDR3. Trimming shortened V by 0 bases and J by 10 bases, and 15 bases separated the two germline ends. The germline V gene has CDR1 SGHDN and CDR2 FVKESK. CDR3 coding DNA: TGTGCCAGCAGCCAAGAGCTCGCCCTGGGGGGAGCTTTCTTT. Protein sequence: CASSQELALGGAFF.

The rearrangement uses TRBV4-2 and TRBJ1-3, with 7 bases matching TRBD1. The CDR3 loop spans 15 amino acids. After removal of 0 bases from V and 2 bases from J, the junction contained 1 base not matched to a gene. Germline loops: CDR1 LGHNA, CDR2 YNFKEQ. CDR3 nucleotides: TGTGCCAGCAGCCAAGACGGGACAGCTGGAAACACCATATATTTT. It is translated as CASSQDGTAGNTIYF.

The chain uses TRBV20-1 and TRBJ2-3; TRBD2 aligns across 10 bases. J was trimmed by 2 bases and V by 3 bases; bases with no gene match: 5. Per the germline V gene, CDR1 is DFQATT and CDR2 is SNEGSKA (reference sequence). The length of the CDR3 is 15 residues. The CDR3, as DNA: TGCAGTGCTAGTGGTAGCGGGGGGCCCACAGATACGCAGTATTTT. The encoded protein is CSASGSGGPTDTQYF.

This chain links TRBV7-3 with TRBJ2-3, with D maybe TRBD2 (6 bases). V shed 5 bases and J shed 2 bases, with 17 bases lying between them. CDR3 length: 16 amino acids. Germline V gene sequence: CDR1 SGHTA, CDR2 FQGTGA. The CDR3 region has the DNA TGTGCCAGCAGCCCGGGACCGGGACTGGACACAGATACGCAGTATTTT. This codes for CASSPGPGLDTDTQYF.

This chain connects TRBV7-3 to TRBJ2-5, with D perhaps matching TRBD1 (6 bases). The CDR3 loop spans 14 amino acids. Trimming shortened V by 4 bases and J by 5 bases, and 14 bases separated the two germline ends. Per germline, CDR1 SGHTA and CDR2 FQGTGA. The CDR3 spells CASSSDRTGETQYF. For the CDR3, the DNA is TGTGCCAGCAGCTCCGACAGGACTGGGGAGACCCAGTACTTC.

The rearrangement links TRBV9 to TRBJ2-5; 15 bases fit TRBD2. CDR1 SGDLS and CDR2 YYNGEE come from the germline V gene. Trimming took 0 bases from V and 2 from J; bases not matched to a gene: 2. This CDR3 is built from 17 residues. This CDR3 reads CASSVAGTSGGQETQYF. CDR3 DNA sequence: TGTGCCAGCAGCGTAGCTGGGACTAGCGGGGGGCAAGAGACCCAGTACTTC.

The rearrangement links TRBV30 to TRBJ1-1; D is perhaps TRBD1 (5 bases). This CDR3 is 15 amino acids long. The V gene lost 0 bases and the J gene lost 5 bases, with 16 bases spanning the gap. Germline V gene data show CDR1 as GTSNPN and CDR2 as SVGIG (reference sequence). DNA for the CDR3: TGTGCCTGGAGTGTACCCTGGGGGGTAAGGACTGAAGCTTTCTTT. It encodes CAWSVPWGVRTEAFF.

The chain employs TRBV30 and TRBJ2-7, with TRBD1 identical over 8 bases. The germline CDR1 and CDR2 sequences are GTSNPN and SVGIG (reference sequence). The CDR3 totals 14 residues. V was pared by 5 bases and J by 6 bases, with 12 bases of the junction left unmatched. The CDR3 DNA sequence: TGTGCCTGGTCCACTCAGGGGGCGTTCGGCGAGCAGTACTTC. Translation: CAWSTQGAFGEQYF.

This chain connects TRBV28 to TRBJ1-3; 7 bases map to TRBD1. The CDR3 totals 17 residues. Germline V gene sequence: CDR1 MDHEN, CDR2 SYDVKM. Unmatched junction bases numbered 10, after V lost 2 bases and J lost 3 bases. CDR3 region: CASSLLTTGTVGNTIYF. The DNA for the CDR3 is TGTGCCAGCAGTTTACTAACGACGGGGACAGTTGGAAACACCATATATTTT.

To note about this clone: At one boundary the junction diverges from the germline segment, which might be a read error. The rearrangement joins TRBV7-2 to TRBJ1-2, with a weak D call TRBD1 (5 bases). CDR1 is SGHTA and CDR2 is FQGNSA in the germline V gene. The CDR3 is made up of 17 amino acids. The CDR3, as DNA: TGTGCCAGCAGTTTAGACGGGTCAGGGATCATTAACTATGGCTACACCTTC. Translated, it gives CASSLDGSGIINYGYTF.

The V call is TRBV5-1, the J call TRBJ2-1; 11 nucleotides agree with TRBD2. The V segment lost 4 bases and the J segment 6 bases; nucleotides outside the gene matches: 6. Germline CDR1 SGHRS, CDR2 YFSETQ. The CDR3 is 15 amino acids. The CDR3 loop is CASSGGSGGANEQFF. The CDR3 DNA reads TGCGCCAGCAGCGGAGGTAGCGGGGGGGCCAATGAGCAGTTCTTC.

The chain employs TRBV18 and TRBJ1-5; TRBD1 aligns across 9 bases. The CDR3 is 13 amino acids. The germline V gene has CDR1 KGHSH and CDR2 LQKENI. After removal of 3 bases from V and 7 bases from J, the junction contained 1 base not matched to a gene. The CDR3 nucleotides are TGTGCCAGCTCACCGGGACAGGGCCAGCCCCAGCATTTT. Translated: CASSPGQGQPQHF.

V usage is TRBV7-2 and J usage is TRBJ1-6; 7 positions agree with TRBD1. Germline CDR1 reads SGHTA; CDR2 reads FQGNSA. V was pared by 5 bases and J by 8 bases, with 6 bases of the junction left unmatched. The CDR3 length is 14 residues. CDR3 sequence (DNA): TGTGCCAGCAGCCCAGGGGGTTGGGATTCACCCCTCCACTTT. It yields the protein CASSPGGWDSPLHF.

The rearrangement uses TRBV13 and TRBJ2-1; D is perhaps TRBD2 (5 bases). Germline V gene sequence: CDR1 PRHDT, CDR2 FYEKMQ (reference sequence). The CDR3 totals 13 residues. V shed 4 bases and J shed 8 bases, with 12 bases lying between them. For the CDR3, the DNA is TGTGCCAGCAGCTCACTACACGGGGATGAGCAGTTCTTC. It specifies CASSSLHGDEQFF.

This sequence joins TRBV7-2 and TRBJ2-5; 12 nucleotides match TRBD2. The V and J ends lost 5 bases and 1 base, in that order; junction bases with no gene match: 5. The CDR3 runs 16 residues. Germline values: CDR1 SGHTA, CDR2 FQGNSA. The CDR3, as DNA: TGTGCCAGCAGCACCGGACTAGCGGGGCCCCAAGAGACCCAGTACTTC. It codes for CASSTGLAGPQETQYF.

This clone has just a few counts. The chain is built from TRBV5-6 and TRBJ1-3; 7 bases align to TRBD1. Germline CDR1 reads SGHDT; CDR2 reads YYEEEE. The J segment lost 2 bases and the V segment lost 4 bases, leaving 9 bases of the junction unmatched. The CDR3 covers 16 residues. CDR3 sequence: CASSDGQADPGNTIYF. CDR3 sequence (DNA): TGTGCCAGCAGCGACGGACAGGCTGATCCTGGAAACACCATATATTTT.